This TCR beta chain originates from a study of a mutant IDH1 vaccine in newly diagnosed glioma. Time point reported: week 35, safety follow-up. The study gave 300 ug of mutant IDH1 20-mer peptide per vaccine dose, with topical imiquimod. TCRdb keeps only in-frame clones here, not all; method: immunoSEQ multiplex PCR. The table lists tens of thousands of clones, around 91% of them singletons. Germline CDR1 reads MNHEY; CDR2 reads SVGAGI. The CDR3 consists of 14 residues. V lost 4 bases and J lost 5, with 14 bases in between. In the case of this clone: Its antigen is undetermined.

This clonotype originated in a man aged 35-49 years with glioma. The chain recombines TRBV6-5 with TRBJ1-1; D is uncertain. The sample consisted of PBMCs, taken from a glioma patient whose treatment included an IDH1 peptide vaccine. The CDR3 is CASSSGTRVTEAFF. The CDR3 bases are TGTGCCAGCAGTTCGGGTACAAGGGTAACTGAAGCTTTCTTT.